The text below deals with one T cell receptor beta chain. Its matching antigen is unknown. Flow cytometry had shown expanded CD8+CD57+ cells in the patients chosen for sequencing. Patients had not yet gotten any therapy when their blood was taken for sampling. The CDR3 has 15 residues. Germline V CDR1 and CDR2: SGHRS, YFSETQ. The V and J ends lost 4 bases and 6 bases, in that order; junction bases with no gene match: 13. Genomic DNA acted as the template from which TCR beta VDJ combination and CDR3 sequence profiling were carried out. In TCRdb, the reads were re-called with MiXCR into one record per CDR3 protein. Among around 430,000 distinct CDR3 sequences listed, around 30% were seen once. This sample was taken from a study of CD8+CD57+ T cells in acquired aplastic anemia. In the study overall: Recorded DNA amounts for sorted CD4+ and CD8+ cells had an average of about 3 ug. General study results and limits: The number of CD8+ CDR3 sequences shared by patients and controls was around 30. Patients versus controls showed no significant CD8+ Simpson's diversity difference.

The TCR originated in a human donor with aplastic anemia. The sequenced sample consisted of sorted CD4+, CD8+, or CD8+CD57+ T cells (not recorded which) from PBMCs. The chain couples TRBV5-1 to TRBJ2-7; 7 nucleotides line up with TRBD1. The CDR3 protein is CASSQGDGTVTEQYF. CDR3 DNA: TGCGCCAGCAGCCAGGGGGACGGGACAGTAACCGAGCAGTACTTC.